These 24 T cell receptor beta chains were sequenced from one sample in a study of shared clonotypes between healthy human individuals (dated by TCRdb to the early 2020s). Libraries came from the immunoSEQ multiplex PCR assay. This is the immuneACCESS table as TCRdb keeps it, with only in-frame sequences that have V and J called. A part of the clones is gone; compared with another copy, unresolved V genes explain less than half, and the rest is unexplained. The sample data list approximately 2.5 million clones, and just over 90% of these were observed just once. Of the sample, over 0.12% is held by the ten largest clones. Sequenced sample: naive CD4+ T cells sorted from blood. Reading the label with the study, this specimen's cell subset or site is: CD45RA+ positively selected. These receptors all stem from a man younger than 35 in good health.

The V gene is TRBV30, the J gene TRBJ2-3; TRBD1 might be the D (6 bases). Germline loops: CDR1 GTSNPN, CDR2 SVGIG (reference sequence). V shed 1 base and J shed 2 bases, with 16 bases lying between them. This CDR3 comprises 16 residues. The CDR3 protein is CAWSGWGQNPTDTQYF. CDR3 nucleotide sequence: TGTGCCTGGAGTGGGTGGGGACAAAATCCCACAGATACGCAGTATTTT.

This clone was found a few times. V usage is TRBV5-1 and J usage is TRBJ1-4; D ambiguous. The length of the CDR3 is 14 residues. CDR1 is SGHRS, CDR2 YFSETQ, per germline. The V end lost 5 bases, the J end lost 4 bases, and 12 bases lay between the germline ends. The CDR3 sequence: CASRIETHNEKLFF. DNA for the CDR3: TGCGCCAGCAGGATAGAGACCCATAATGAAAAACTGTTTTTT.

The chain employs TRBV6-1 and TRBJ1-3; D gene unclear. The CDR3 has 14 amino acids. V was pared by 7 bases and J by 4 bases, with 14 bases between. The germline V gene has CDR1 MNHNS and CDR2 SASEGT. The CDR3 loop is CASIPRARGNTIYF. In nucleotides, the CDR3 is TGTGCCAGCATCCCCCGGGCGCGAGGAAACACCATATATTTT.

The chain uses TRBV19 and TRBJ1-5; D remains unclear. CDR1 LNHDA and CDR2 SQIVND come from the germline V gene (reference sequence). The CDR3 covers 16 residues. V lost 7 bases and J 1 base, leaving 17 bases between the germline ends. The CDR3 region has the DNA TGTGCCAGTACGGCCGGGTTTACAATGAGCAATCAGCCCCAGCATTTT. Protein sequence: CASTAGFTMSNQPQHF.

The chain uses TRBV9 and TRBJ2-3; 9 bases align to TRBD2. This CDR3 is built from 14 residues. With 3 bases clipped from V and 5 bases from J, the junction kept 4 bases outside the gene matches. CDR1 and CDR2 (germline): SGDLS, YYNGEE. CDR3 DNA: TGTGCCAGCAGCGCACTAGCGGGCCAAGATACGCAGTATTTT. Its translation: CASSALAGQDTQYF.

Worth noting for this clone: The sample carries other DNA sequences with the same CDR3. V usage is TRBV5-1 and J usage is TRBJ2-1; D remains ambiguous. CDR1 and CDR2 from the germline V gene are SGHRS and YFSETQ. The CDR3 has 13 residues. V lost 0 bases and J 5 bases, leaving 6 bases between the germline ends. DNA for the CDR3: TGCGCCAGCAGCTTGGACTCGAACAATGAGCAGTTCTTC. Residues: CASSLDSNNEQFF.

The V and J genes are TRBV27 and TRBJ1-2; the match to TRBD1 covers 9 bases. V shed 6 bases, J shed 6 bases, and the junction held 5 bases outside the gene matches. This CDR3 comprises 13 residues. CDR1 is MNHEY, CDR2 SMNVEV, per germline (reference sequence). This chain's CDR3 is CASRTRDRDGYTF. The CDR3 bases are TGTGCCAGCAGAACACGGGACAGGGATGGCTACACCTTC.

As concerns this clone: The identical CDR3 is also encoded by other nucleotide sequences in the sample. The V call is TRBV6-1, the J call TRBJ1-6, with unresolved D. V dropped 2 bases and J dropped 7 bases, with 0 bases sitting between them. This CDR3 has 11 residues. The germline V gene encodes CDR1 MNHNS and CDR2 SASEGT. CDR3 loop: CASSENSPLHF. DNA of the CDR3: TGTGCCAGCAGTGAAAATTCACCCCTCCACTTT.

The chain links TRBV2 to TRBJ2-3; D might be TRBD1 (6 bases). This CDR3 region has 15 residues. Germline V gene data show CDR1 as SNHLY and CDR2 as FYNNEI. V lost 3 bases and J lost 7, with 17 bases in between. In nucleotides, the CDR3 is TGTGCCAGCAGTGAGGAGTCGACAGGCCGAAATACGCAGTATTTT. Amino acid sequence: CASSEESTGRNTQYF.

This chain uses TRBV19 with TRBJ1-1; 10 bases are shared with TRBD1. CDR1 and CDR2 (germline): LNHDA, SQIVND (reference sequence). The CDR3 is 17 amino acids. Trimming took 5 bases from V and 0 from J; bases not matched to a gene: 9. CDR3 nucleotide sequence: TGTGCCAGTAGTCAACGGACAGGGGGGAAATTGAACACTGAAGCTTTCTTT. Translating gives CASSQRTGGKLNTEAFF. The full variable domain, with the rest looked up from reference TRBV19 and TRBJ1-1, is DGGITQSPKYLFRKEGQNVTLSCEQNLNHDAMYWYRQDPGQGLRLIYYSQIVNDFQKGDIAEGYSVSREKKESFPLTVTSAQKNPTAFYLCASSQRTGGKLNTEAFFGQGTRLTVV.

The CDR3 nucleotides are TGCGCCAGCAGCTCCCTGGGACAGGGAGGCTATGGCTACACCTTC. It codes for CASSSLGQGGYGYTF. The chain employs TRBV5-1 and TRBJ1-2; 9 positions agree with TRBD1. J gave up 4 bases and V 3 bases, and 7 bases lay outside the gene matches. In germline, CDR1 is SGHRS, CDR2 YFSETQ. The CDR3 consists of 15 residues.

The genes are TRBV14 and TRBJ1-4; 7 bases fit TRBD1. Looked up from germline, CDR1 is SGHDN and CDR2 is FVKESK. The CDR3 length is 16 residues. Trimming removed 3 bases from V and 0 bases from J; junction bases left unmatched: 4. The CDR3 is CASSQTGISTNEKLFF. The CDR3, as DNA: TGTGCCAGCAGCCAGACAGGGATTTCAACTAATGAAAAACTGTTTTTT.

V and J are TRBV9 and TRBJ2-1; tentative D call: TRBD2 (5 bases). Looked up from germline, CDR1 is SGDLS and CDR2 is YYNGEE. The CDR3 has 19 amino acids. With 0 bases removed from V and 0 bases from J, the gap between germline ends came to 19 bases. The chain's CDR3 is CASSVVPGLSPSSYNEQFF. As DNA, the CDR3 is TGTGCCAGCAGCGTAGTTCCGGGATTAAGTCCTAGCTCCTACAATGAGCAGTTCTTC. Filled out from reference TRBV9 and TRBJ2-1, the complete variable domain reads DSGVTQTPKHLITATGQRVTLRCSPRSGDLSVYWYQQSLDQGLQFLIQYYNGEERAKGNILERFSAQQFPDLHSELNLSSLELGDSALYFCASSVVPGLSPSSYNEQFFGPGTRLTVL.

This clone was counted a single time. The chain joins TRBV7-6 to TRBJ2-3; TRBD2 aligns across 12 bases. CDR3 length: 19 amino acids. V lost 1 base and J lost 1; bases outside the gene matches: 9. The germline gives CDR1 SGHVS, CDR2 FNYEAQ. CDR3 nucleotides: TGTGCCAGCAGCTTAGTGGGAACTAGCGGGAGGAGGGGCACAGATACGCAGTATTTT. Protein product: CASSLVGTSGRRGTDTQYF.

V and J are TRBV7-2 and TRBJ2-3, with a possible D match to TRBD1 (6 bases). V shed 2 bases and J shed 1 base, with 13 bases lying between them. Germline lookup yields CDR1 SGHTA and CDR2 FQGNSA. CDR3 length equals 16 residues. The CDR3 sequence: CASSLMQGRGTDTQYF. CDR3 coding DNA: TGTGCCAGCAGCTTAATGCAGGGGCGTGGCACAGATACGCAGTATTTT.

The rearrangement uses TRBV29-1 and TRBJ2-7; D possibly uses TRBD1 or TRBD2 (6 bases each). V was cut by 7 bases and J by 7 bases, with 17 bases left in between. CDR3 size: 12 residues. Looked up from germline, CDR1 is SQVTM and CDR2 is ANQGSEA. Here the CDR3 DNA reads TGCAGCGCTGGTAGGGGGGAAGGAGAGCAGTACTTC. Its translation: CSAGRGEGEQYF.

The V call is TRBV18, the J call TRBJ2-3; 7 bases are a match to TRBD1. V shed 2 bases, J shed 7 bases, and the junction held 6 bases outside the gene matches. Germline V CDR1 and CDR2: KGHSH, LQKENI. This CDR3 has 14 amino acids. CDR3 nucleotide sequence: TGTGCCAGCTCACCATCCCGGGACAGCTATACGCAGTATTTT. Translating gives CASSPSRDSYTQYF.

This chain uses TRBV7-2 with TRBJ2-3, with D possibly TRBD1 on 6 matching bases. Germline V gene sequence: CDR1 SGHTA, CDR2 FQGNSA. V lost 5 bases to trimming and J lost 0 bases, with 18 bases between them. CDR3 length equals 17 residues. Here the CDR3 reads CASSPQSLGASTDTQYF. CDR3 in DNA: TGTGCCAGCAGCCCACAGAGTTTGGGGGCTAGCACAGATACGCAGTATTTT.

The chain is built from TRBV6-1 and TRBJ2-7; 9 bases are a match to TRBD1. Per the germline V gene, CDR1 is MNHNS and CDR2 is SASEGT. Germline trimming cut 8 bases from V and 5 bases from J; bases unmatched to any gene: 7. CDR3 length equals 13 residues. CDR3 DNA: TGTGCCAGCGAAAGGGACAGGGTCCACGAGCAGTACTTC. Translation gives CASERDRVHEQYF.

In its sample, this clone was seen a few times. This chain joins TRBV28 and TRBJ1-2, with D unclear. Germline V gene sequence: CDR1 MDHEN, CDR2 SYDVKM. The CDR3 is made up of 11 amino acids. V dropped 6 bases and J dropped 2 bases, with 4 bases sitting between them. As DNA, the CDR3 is TGTGCCAGCAGCCAGAACTATGGCTACACCTTC. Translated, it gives CASSQNYGYTF.

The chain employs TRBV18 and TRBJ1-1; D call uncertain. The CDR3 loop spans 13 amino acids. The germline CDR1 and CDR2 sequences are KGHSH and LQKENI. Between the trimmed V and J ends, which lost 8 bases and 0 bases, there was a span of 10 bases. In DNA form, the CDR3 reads TGTGCCAGCCGCAGAGGGCTGAACACTGAAGCTTTCTTT. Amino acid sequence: CASRRGLNTEAFF.

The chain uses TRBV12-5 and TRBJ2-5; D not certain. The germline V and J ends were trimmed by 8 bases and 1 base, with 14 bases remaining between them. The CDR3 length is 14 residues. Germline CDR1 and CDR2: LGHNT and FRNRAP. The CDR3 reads CASKSGASQETQYF. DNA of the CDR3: TGTGCTAGTAAATCTGGAGCTAGCCAAGAGACCCAGTACTTC.

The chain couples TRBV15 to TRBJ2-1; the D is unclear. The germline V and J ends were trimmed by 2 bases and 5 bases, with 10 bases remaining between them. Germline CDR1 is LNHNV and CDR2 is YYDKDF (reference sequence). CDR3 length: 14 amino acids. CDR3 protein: CATSRSRINNEQFF. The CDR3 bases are TGTGCCACCAGCAGATCCCGAATCAACAATGAGCAGTTCTTC. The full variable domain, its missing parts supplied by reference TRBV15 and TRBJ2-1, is DAMVIQNPRYQVTQFGKPVTLSCSQTLNHNVMYWYQQKSSQAPKLLFHYYDKDFNNEADTPDNFQSRRPNTSFCFLDIRSPGLGDTAMYLCATSRSRINNEQFFGPGTRLTVL.

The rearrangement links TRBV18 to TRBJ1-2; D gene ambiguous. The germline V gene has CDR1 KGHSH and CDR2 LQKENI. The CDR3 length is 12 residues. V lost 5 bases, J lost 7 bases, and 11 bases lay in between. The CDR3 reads CASSEAGFGYTF. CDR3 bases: TGTGCCAGCTCAGAAGCGGGGTTTGGCTACACCTTC.